The clone carrying this TCR beta chain has only a few counts. As yet, its antigen is unknown. TCRdb analysed the 5' RACE reads with MiXCR anew, one entry per CDR3 protein. The table shows hundreds of thousands of distinct CDR3 sequences, with approximately 15% occurring only once. CDR1 is SGHTA and CDR2 is FQGNSA in the germline V gene. The V and J ends lost 6 bases and 6 bases respectively, with 17 bases between them. The length of the CDR3 is 15 residues. The sample originates from a study of T-cell memory formation after mild COVID-19. Background on the study: Most TCR clusters belonged to a single donor.

Study outcomes and limitations: Shrinking CD4+ clones resided mostly in CM and EM, and CD8+ ones in EMRA. Second-wave clones reaching peak frequency on day 37 lacked confirmed SARS-CoV-2 specificity. Memory sampled before infection contained some responding clones, suggesting cross-reactive memory joined.

The chain employs TRBV7-2 and TRBJ2-2, with TRBD2 as a possible D gene (6 bases). Sequencing was performed on PBMCs or a T cell subset sorted from them (not recorded which). This clonotype was obtained from a man aged 18 to 30 who had mild COVID-19 (a few samples of this study predate the infection). Cell type and time point are not known. The chain's CDR3 is CASSQAQGGPGELFF. CDR3 sequence (DNA): TGTGCCAGCAGTCAGGCCCAGGGAGGTCCCGGGGAGCTGTTTTTT.